The clone carrying this T cell receptor beta chain was seen once. Antigen specificity is unknown. The data belong to a study of cytomegalovirus exposure and HLA in healthy donors. Overall study: Of the donors genotyped, approximately 400 in all, about 80% fell in the Caucasian-associated ancestry cluster. Points from the study as a whole: Available immune exposure information was restricted to CMV serostatus only.

The PCR had 60 Vbeta and 13 Jbeta primers. Method: immunoSEQ multiplex PCR; TCRdb's copy keeps in-frame clones and lacks some. The sample has about 230,000 clones; around 89% are singletons. From germline, CDR1 is LNHDA and CDR2 SQIVND (reference sequence). CDR3 length equals 13 residues. The V gene end was trimmed by 6 bases and the J gene end by 9 bases; junction bases not matched to a gene: 7. The source of this sequence is a woman aged 18 to 35 in good health and CMV-seronegative. V gene TRBV19 combines with J gene TRBJ2-2; 7 bases agree with TRBD2. The source material was PBMCs. The CDR3 DNA sequence: TGTGCCAGTAGGGCGGGAGCCAGCCGGGAGCTGTTTTTT. Protein sequence: CASRAGASRELFF.